This T cell receptor beta chain was documented in a study of blood T cell repertoires in COVID-19. Study overall: The United States, Italy and Spain were the sources of the acute and convalescent COVID-19 samples. Sample material is recorded as cDNA or gDNA derived from T cells, B-cell-depleted T cells, or PBMCs.

In the authors' workflow: Reference gene primer amplification in the assay estimated nucleated cell counts. Here immunoSEQ multiplex PCR was the method, and the copy in TCRdb shows in-frame clones only, minus some. The V and J calls and clone size come from that table; D and trimming were worked out from the DNA. The table has 30,000 to 35,000 clones, around 84% seen once. Germline lookup yields CDR1 KGHSH and CDR2 LQKENI. V lost 4 bases, J lost 6 bases, and 12 bases lay in between. CDR3 length equals 13 residues. The chain combines TRBV18 with TRBJ1-2; maybe TRBD1 (5 bases). The sample was peripheral blood. This sequence was found in a man between 65 and 85 years old with acute or convalescent COVID-19. The CDR3 sequence: CASSLPDTDGYTF. CDR3 bases: TGTGCCAGCTCACTCCCGGACACGGATGGCTACACCTTC.